This TCR beta chain was sequenced in a study of T cell responses to AZD1222 COVID-19 vaccine (dated by TCRdb to the early 2020s). Background on the whole study: Because spike-specific TCR depth and breadth did not differ between the two schedules, AZD1222 recipients who got a second dose at roughly 4 weeks were pooled with those who got a second dose at roughly 12 weeks. TCR sequencing was performed for more than 230 trial participants, of whom about 210 were given two doses of AZD1222 and some 26 were given two doses of MenACWY control vaccine. Trial participants were enrolled by age into 18-55, 56-69 and 70-plus year subgroups, with about 150, 28 and 57 TCR-sequenced participants respectively.

The time point label on this specimen signifies: baseline before first vaccination. Samples from vaccinated people were obtained from the UK trials COV001 and COV002, which included a single-blind randomized controlled phase 2/3 trial of AZD1222 (ChAdOx1 nCoV-19) in healthy adults. Trial participant PBMC samples were collected at day 0 and day 28 after the second dose for TCRbeta chain sequencing. The investigation overall reported the following: The whole spike protein was spanned by vaccine-associated CD4 TCRs, and dominant responses were seen in regions 160-218 and 743-854. Nearly half of unique spike-specific TCRs reportedly recognized epitopes outside regions mutated in the B.1.351 and B.1.1.7 variants. The 56-69-year group was small, and its depth increase did not reach significance, likely because of low power. Only five to seven AZD1222 recipients were SARS-CoV-2 seropositive at baseline, limiting conclusions about previously exposed vaccinees. Participants were mostly white British and included more females than males, and it was suggested by the authors that clonal diversity may have been underestimated. After two AZD1222 doses, spike-specific TCR breadth and depth were significantly higher than at day 0 and than in MenACWY recipients. Because no day 14 peak-response samples were available, repertoires were characterized only after the peak T cell response.

Via the germline V gene, CDR1 is MGHRA and CDR2 YSYEKL. V lost 1 base and J lost 6 bases, and the count of bases not matched to a germline gene is 5. The CDR3 holds 14 amino acids from the cysteine to the phenylalanine. CDR3 DNA is the only sequence kept; it has 42 bases, read in frame from the first base. The CDR3 regions of human TCRbeta chains were subjected to immunosequencing. The original methods were these. TCRs in the repertoires were matched against a reference library of SARS-CoV-2-specific TCRs that had been generated with the MIRA antigen-specificity platform. Breadth was defined as the fraction of unique TCRs that were SARS-CoV-2-associated. Depth was defined as the fraction of total T cells that were SARS-CoV-2-associated. Each spike-specific TCR was assigned to its reactive spike region and to a CD4 or CD8 class using the MIRA data. Log10-transformed breadth and depth values were compared by one-way ANOVA with Sidak's multiple comparisons tests. TCRdb carries this immuneACCESS record with in-frame sequences only. Its versions omit some clonotypes, under half of them owing to an unresolved V gene in the studies checked, with the rest unexplained. The D gene and trimming were derived from the DNA, and the V and J assignments and clone size from that table. This sample lists fewer than 200,000 clones; 92% were detected once. Together, the top ten hold about 1.2% of the sample.

Points on this clone: The specificity of this receptor is unknown. One base away there is no much larger clone; base qualities are not given.

The sequenced sample was peripheral blood, obtained on day 0 of AZD1222 vaccination. In this chain, TRBV4-1 is recombined with TRBJ1-1; 7 bases in the junction line up with TRBD1. This receptor was obtained from an adult in good health. Read as DNA, the sequence is TGCGCCAGCAGCCAAGTAGGGGGCGGGCCTGAAGCTTTCTTT. This yields the protein CASSQVGGGPEAFF.